This T cell receptor beta chain came from a study of cytomegalovirus exposure and HLA in healthy donors. PCR primers comprised 60 Vbeta and 13 Jbeta primers. Sequencing used immunoSEQ multiplex PCR; TCRdb keeps in-frame clones, though not all of them. The sample has about 140,000 clones, over 60% seen once. The study's findings and limits: Beyond CMV serostatus, there was no information to go on about immune exposure. It was reported that the classifier diagnosed cytomegalovirus status with high specificity and sensitivity in both the original and validation cohorts.

Concerning this clone itself: The antigen is undetermined.

Germline lookup yields CDR1 SGHRS and CDR2 YFSETQ. V was shortened by 1 base and J by 7 bases, with 9 bases between the two germline ends. This CDR3 contains 13 residues. The specimen sequenced was PBMCs. This sequence originates from a man between 40 and 49 years old in good health and CMV-seropositive. This chain uses TRBV5-1 with TRBJ2-1; no firm D call. The CDR3 loop is CASSLIPANEQFF. Here the CDR3 DNA reads TGCGCCAGCAGCTTGATCCCCGCGAATGAGCAGTTCTTC. Complete variable domain (other parts from reference TRBV5-1 and TRBJ2-1): KAGVTQTPRYLIKTRGQQVTLSCSPISGHRSVSWYQQTPGQGLQFLFEYFSETQRNKGNFPGRFSGRQFSNSRSEMNVSTLELGDSALYLCASSLIPANEQFFGPGTRLTVL.